A single sample is the source of the 5 T cell receptor beta chains below, sequenced in a study of a mutant IDH1 vaccine in newly diagnosed glioma. TCRdb keeps only in-frame clones here, not all; method: immunoSEQ multiplex PCR. The table has approximately 100,000 clones, about 90% seen once. Time point specified: baseline, week 1 (first vaccination visit). Specified treatment: pre-vaccination baseline after standard-of-care therapy. Here the sequenced sample was PBMCs, taken from a glioma patient treated with radiotherapy, temozolomide or both. These receptors were obtained from a woman in her forties or fifties with glioma.

In DNA, the CDR3 is TGTGCCAGCAGTGAACGGGGGGCGGGGAACAATGAGCAGTTCTTC. Translating gives CASSERGAGNNEQFF. This chain uses TRBV6-1 with TRBJ2-1; possible D gene TRBD2, 7 bases. CDR3 length equals 15 residues. V dropped 2 bases and J dropped 5 bases, with 13 bases sitting between them. The germline CDR1 and CDR2 sequences are MNHNS and SASEGT.

The genes are TRBV21-1 and TRBJ1-3; the D call of TRBD1 is as the table states it, not checked on the DNA. TRBV21-1 is shown as a pseudogene. This CDR3 is 14 amino acids long. CDR3 in amino acids: CASSNRQVGNTIYF. DNA for the CDR3: TGTGCCAGCAGCAATCGACAGGTTGGAAACACCATATATTTT.

V is TRBV7-9 and J is TRBJ2-5; no reliable D call. Trimming shortened V by 4 bases and J by 7 bases, and 7 bases separated the two germline ends. The CDR3 totals 11 residues. Looked up from germline, CDR1 is SEHNR and CDR2 is FQNEAQ (reference sequence). In DNA form, the CDR3 reads TGTGCCAGCAGCTCCTACGGGACCCAGTACTTC. This encodes CASSSYGTQYF.

This chain links TRBV27 with TRBJ1-1; 9 nucleotides agree with TRBD1. Germline V gene lookup returns CDR1 MNHEY and CDR2 SMNVEV (reference sequence). V trimming: 10 bases; J trimming: 4 bases; junction bases outside the gene matches: 7. The CDR3 loop spans 13 amino acids. In DNA form, the CDR3 reads TGTGCCACCAACAGGGGGCCTGGCACTGAAGCTTTCTTT. Translating gives CATNRGPGTEAFF.

This clone appeared a single time. This rearrangement joins TRBV10-2 to TRBJ1-3; a possible D gene is TRBD1 (5 bases). Germline V gene lookup returns CDR1 WSHSY and CDR2 SAAADI. V was cut by 5 bases and J by 4 bases, with 12 bases left in between. There are 14 residues in the CDR3. The DNA for the CDR3 is TGCGCCAGCAGTCAGGGAGTGGGCGGAAACACCATATATTTT. Translated: CASSQGVGGNTIYF.